Here is one TCR beta chain with its context. Its cognate antigen is unknown. Trimming removed 0 bases at V and 0 bases at J, with 6 bases between. The germline V gene encodes CDR1 SGHDT and CDR2 YYEEEE. This CDR3 contains 14 residues. This sample was included in a study of T cell responses to AZD1222 COVID-19 vaccine. Study findings and constraints: Mostly white British, mostly female donors; authors suggested clonal diversity may be underestimated. Spike-specific TCR breadth rose after two AZD1222 doses, and depth rose as well.

Sequencing used immunoSEQ multiplex PCR; TCRdb keeps in-frame clones, though not all of them. The sample yields roughly 140,000 clones, around 88% seen once. Material: peripheral blood, obtained on day 0 of MenACWY control vaccination. This receptor was taken from an adult in good health. This chain joins TRBV5-6 and TRBJ1-1; no clear D. The CDR3 bases are TGTGCCAGCAGCTTGGGCCCATTGAACACTGAAGCTTTCTTT. It encodes CASSLGPLNTEAFF.